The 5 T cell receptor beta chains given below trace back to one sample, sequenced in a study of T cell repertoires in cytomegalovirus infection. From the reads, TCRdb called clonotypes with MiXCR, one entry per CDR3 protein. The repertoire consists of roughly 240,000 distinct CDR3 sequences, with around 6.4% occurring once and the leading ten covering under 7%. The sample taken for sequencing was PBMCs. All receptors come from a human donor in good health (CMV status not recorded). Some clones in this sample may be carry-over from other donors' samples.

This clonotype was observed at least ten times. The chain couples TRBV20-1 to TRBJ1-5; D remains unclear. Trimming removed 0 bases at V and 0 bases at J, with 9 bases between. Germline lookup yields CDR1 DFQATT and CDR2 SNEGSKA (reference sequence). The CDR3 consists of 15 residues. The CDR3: CSARDRKGSNQPQHF. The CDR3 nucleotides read TGCAGTGCTAGAGATCGTAAAGGTAGCAATCAGCCCCAGCATTTT.

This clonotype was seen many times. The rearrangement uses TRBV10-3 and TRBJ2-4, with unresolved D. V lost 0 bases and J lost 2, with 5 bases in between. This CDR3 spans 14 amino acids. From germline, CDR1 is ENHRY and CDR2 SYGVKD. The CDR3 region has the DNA TGTGCCATCAGTGAGTCGGTATCCAAAAACATTCAGTACTTC. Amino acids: CAISESVSKNIQYF.

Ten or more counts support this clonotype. The CDR3 is CASSTGQLFGSAFF. Written as DNA, the CDR3 is TGTGCCAGCAGCACGGGACAGCTCTTCGGGAGTGCTTTCTTT. The rearrangement links TRBV7-2 to TRBJ1-1; TRBD1 matches at 7 bases. The CDR3 is 14 residues long. Germline V gene data show CDR1 as SGHTA and CDR2 as FQGNSA. J was trimmed by 11 bases and V by 5 bases; bases with no gene match: 14.

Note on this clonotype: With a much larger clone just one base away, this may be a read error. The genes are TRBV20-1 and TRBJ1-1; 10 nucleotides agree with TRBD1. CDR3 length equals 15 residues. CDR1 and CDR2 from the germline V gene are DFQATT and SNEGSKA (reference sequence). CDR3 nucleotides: TGCAGTGCTCTCCGGGACAGGGGATTGGTTACTGAAGTTTTCTTT. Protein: CSALRDRGLVTEVFF.

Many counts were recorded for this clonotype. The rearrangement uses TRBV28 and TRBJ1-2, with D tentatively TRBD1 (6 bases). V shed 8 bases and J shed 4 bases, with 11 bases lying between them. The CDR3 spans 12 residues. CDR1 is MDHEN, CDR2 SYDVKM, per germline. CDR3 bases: TGTGCCAGCCATACAGGGTTCTATGGCTACACCTTC. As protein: CASHTGFYGYTF.